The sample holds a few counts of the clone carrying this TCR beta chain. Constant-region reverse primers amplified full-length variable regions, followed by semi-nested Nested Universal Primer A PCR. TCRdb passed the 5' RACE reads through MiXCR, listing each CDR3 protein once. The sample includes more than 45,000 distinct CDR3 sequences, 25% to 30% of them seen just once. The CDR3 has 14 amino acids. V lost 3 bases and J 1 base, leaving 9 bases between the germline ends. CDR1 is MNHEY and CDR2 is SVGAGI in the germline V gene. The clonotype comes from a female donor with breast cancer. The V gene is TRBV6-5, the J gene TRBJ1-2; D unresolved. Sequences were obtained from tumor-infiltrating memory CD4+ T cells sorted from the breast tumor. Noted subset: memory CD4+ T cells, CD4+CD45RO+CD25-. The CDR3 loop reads CASSYSTVNYGYTF. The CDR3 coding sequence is TGTGCCAGCAGTTATTCGACGGTTAACTATGGCTACACCTTC.